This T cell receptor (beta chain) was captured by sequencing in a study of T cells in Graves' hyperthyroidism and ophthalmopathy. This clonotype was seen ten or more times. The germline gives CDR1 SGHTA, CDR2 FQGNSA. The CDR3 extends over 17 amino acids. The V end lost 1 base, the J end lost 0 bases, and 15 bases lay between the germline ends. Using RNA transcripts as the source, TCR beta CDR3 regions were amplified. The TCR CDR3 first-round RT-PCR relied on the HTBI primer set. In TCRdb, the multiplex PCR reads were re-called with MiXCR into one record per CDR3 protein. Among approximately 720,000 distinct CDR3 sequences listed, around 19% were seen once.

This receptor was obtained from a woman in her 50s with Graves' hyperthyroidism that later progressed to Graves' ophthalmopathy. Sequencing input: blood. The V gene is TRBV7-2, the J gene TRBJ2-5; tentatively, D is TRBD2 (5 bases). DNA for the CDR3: TGTGCCAGCAGCTTAGTTTTCTCTATGAGGGACCAAGAGACCCAGTACTTC. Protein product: CASSLVFSMRDQETQYF.